This T cell receptor beta chain is from a study of spatial heterogeneity in lung cancer. Study-level information: Beta-chain sequences were consistently detected more often than alpha-chain sequences. Study-wide findings and caveats: It was estimated that coverage of tumor T cells reached approximately 7% for alpha chains and 13% for beta chains. Tumors with more nonsynonymous mutations had more expanded intratumoral alpha and beta TCRs.

TCRdb reprocessed the 5' RACE reads with MiXCR, giving one entry per CDR3 protein. The repertoire has roughly 28,000 distinct CDR3 sequences, around 7% of them found once; the top ten carry about 24%. Germline CDR1 SGHTA, CDR2 FQGNSA. With 4 bases removed from V and 4 bases from J, the gap between germline ends came to 9 bases. The CDR3 runs 13 residues. This clonotype was recorded a few times. Its antigen is unidentified. Regarding time point: sample taken at primary tumor resection. This clonotype was sampled from a male donor with early-stage non-small cell lung cancer. The sequences come from lung tumor tissue, collected at surgery. V is TRBV7-2 and J is TRBJ2-3; D gene ambiguous. The CDR3 here is CASSSAFADTQYF. As DNA, the CDR3 is TGTGCCAGCAGCTCTGCTTTCGCAGATACGCAGTATTTT.